These T cell receptor beta chains were read from a single sample in a study of response to subunit inactivated influenza vaccine. TCRdb passed the RT-PCR reads through MiXCR, listing each CDR3 protein once. The data contain more than 250,000 distinct CDR3 sequences, about a fifth of them singletons. The material sequenced was PBMCs from blood, taken 21 months after vaccination. All receptors derive from a man between 50 and 69 years old who received an inactivated influenza vaccine. Both conserved end residues are part of each CDR3. Fields, in order: clone size, D gene, J gene, V gene, CDR3 DNA, CDR3 protein. The D gene is left open where the match is weak. Rows may omit the clone size; those that give it use once, few, many or a size class.

size: NA
D: NA
J: TRBJ2-7
V: TRBV6-5
DNA: TGTGCCAGCAGTTACTCACAGGCCTACGAGCAGTACTTC
CDR3: CASSYSQAYEQYF

size: NA
D: NA
J: TRBJ2-3
V: TRBV9
DNA: TGTGCCAGCAGCGTAGATACCACCGGCACCACCCAGCAATATACGCAGTATTTT
CDR3: CASSVDTTGTTQQYTQYF

size: many
D: TRBD1
J: TRBJ1-1
V: TRBV7-6
DNA: TGTGCCAGCAGCCCCCACCTGACAGGGGAGAACACTGAAGCTTTCTTT
CDR3: CASSPHLTGENTEAFF

size: NA
D: TRBD1
J: TRBJ2-5
V: TRBV6-5
DNA: TGTGCCAGCAGTTACTCGGGACAGCGCCAAGAGACCCAGTACTTC
CDR3: CASSYSGQRQETQYF

size: few
D: NA
J: TRBJ1-5
V: TRBV19
DNA: TGTGCCAGTAGTATAGAAGCGTCACCTTATAGCAATCAGCCCCAGCATTTT
CDR3: CASSIEASPYSNQPQHF

size: NA
D: NA
J: TRBJ1-1
V: TRBV19
DNA: TGTGCCAGTAGTGTGGACAGACTGAACACTGAAGCTTTCTTT
CDR3: CASSVDRLNTEAFF

size: NA
D: TRBD1
J: TRBJ1-6
V: TRBV2
DNA: TGTGCCAGCACCGGGGACAGGAATTCACCCCTCCACTTT
CDR3: CASTGDRNSPLHF

size: NA
D: NA
J: TRBJ1-1
V: TRBV12-3/TRBV12-4
DNA: NA
CDR3: CASSTSLSTEAFF

size: NA
D: NA
J: TRBJ2-5
V: TRBV12-3/TRBV12-4
DNA: TGTGCCAGCAGTTTAGAGGGGGGAAAGACCCAGTACTTC
CDR3: CASSLEGGKTQYF

size: many
D: TRBD1
J: TRBJ2-1
V: TRBV5-1
DNA: TGCGCCAGCAGTCTCGGACAGGGGACTTACAATGAGCAGTTCTTC
CDR3: CASSLGQGTYNEQFF

size: NA
D: NA
J: TRBJ1-2
V: TRBV24-1
DNA: TGTGCCACCAGTGCGACCCCTGGCTATGGCTACACCTTC
CDR3: CATSATPGYGYTF

size: once
D: NA
J: TRBJ2-7
V: TRBV21-1
DNA: TGTGCCAGCCTGAGGACAGGGATCCACGAGCAGTACTTC
CDR3: CASLRTGIHEQYF

size: NA
D: NA
J: TRBJ1-2
V: TRBV15
DNA: TGTGCCACCAGCAGGCGGGGAATAAACTATGGCTACACCTTC
CDR3: CATSRRGINYGYTF

size: many
D: TRBD1
J: TRBJ1-2
V: TRBV27
DNA: TGTGCCAGCAGTTTGTATCAGGGGGACATCTATGGCTACACCTTC
CDR3: CASSLYQGDIYGYTF

size: NA
D: NA
J: TRBJ2-7
V: TRBV6-1
DNA: TGTGCCAGCAGTGAAAATCTAGGCGGGTTATTCGAGCAGTACTTC
CDR3: CASSENLGGLFEQYF

size: few
D: NA
J: TRBJ2-3
V: TRBV30
DNA: TGTGCCTGGAGTGAGGCCCTGGGCAGGGGATATTACACAGATACGCAGTATTTT
CDR3: CAWSEALGRGYYTDTQYF

size: many
D: TRBD1
J: TRBJ1-2
V: TRBV5-1
DNA: TGCGCCAGCAGCCTCGGGACAGGCGACTACTATGGCTACACCTTC
CDR3: CASSLGTGDYYGYTF

size: few
D: NA
J: TRBJ2-3
V: TRBV24-1
DNA: TGTGCCACCAGTGATTGGGGAGGCACAGATACGCAGTATTTT
CDR3: CATSDWGGTDTQYF

size: NA
D: NA
J: TRBJ2-5
V: TRBV5-1
DNA: TGCGCCAGCAGCTTGGGAGCGAGCGTACAAGAGACCCAGTACTTC
CDR3: CASSLGASVQETQYF

size: few
D: TRBD1
J: TRBJ2-7
V: TRBV5-1
DNA: TGCGCCAGCAGCTTGCAGGGGGCGAACTACGAGCAGTACTTC
CDR3: CASSLQGANYEQYF

size: NA
D: TRBD2
J: TRBJ2-3
V: TRBV9
DNA: TGTGCCAGCAGCACATGGACTAGCGGGGGTACAGATACGCAGTATTTT
CDR3: CASSTWTSGGTDTQYF

size: many
D: TRBD1
J: TRBJ1-5
V: TRBV6-2/TRBV6-3
DNA: TGTGCCAGCAGTCCCGGGACAGCATTAAGCAATCAGCCCCAGCATTTT
CDR3: CASSPGTALSNQPQHF

size: NA
D: TRBD2
J: TRBJ2-1
V: TRBV4-1
DNA: TGCGCCAGCAGCCAAGGCCTTCAGCGGGGAGAAGCTGAGCAGTTCTTC
CDR3: CASSQGLQRGEAEQFF

size: NA
D: TRBD2
J: TRBJ2-2
V: TRBV6-1
DNA: TGTGCCGCCGCCGGGACTAGGATGACCGGGGAGCTGTTTTTT
CDR3: CAAAGTRMTGELFF

size: once
D: NA
J: TRBJ2-7
V: TRBV20-1
DNA: TGCAGTGCTCTGAGTACCGAACAAAGGGTCTACTACGAGCAGTACTTC
CDR3: CSALSTEQRVYYEQYF

size: many
D: NA
J: TRBJ1-1
V: TRBV5-1
DNA: TGCGCCAGCAGCCTACAGGGTATAGGGATGGGCACTGAAGCTTTCTTT
CDR3: CASSLQGIGMGTEAFF

size: few
D: NA
J: TRBJ1-5
V: TRBV6-6
DNA: TGTGCCAGCAGTACCACCGGCAATCAGCCCCAGCATTTT
CDR3: CASSTTGNQPQHF

size: NA
D: NA
J: TRBJ2-7
V: TRBV5-1
DNA: TGCGCCAGCAGCTTGGCAGGAGGGTTCTACGAGCAGTACTTC
CDR3: CASSLAGGFYEQYF

size: NA
D: TRBD2
J: TRBJ2-1
V: TRBV30
DNA: TGTGCCTGGAGTAGGGCTAGCGGGGGTCGGGAGCAGTTCTTC
CDR3: CAWSRASGGREQFF

size: few
D: TRBD2
J: TRBJ2-7
V: TRBV10-3
DNA: TGTGCCATCAGTGTTGGGGGGGAGTCCTCCGAGCAGTACTTC
CDR3: CAISVGGESSEQYF

size: NA
D: NA
J: TRBJ2-5
V: TRBV12-3/TRBV12-4
DNA: TGTGCCAGCAGTTTAGGGGAGTTGGAGACCCAGTACTTC
CDR3: CASSLGELETQYF

size: NA
D: NA
J: TRBJ1-4
V: TRBV28
DNA: TGTGCCAGCACCCCTGGGTCCAATAAGGAAAAACTGTTTTTT
CDR3: CASTPGSNKEKLFF

size: NA
D: NA
J: TRBJ1-1
V: TRBV7-2
DNA: TGTGCCAGCAGCAACCACCAAGTCGGAGCTTTCTTT
CDR3: CASSNHQVGAFF

size: NA
D: NA
J: TRBJ2-7
V: TRBV5-1
DNA: TGCGCCAGCAGCTTGCCTCAGGGAGCCGAGCAGTACTTC
CDR3: CASSLPQGAEQYF

size: NA
D: NA
J: TRBJ2-2
V: TRBV18
DNA: TGTGCCAGCTCACCACGGGCAGGGTCGGACACCGGGGAGCTGTTTTTT
CDR3: CASSPRAGSDTGELFF

size: few
D: TRBD1
J: TRBJ1-1
V: TRBV19
DNA: TGTGCCAGTAGTGCCCTATACAGGGGGACGAACACTGAAGCTTTCTTT
CDR3: CASSALYRGTNTEAFF

size: NA
D: TRBD2
J: TRBJ2-7
V: TRBV4-3
DNA: TGCGCCAGCAGCCCGCTCGGGACTAGCGGGAGCGGAAAGCAGTACTTC
CDR3: CASSPLGTSGSGKQYF

size: few
D: NA
J: TRBJ1-5
V: TRBV7-8
DNA: TGTGCCAGCAGCTTATCATCCGGGAGGGAGCCCCAGCATTTT
CDR3: CASSLSSGREPQHF

size: NA
D: NA
J: TRBJ1-1
V: TRBV28
DNA: TGTGCCAGCAGTTCTCGGATGGGCTTCGCTGAAGCTTTCTTT
CDR3: CASSSRMGFAEAFF

size: NA
D: TRBD2
J: TRBJ2-3
V: TRBV4-2
DNA: TGTGCCAGCAGCCAAGAAGGCCTAGCGGGGGTCACTAGCACAGATACGCAGTATTTT
CDR3: CASSQEGLAGVTSTDTQYF

size: few
D: NA
J: TRBJ1-1
V: TRBV10-2
DNA: TGCGCCATCATTAGCCCACAGGGTACTGAAGCTTTCTTT
CDR3: CAIISPQGTEAFF

size: many
D: NA
J: TRBJ1-1
V: TRBV6-1
DNA: TGTGCCAGCAGAAGAGGGGCTTCGGGGGGCACTGAAGCTTTCTTT
CDR3: CASRRGASGGTEAFF

size: few
D: NA
J: TRBJ2-3
V: TRBV7-2
DNA: TGTGCCAGCAGCTTATTACAGACTAGCACAGATACGCAGTATTTT
CDR3: CASSLLQTSTDTQYF

size: NA
D: NA
J: TRBJ2-3
V: TRBV5-1
DNA: TGCGCCAGCAGCTTGGCTCAGGTCACAGATACGCAGTATTTT
CDR3: CASSLAQVTDTQYF

size: NA
D: NA
J: TRBJ2-4
V: TRBV3-1
DNA: TGTGCCAGCAGCCAAGCTGTCGACAGGCTCTATGTCAAAAACATTCAGTACTTC
CDR3: CASSQAVDRLYVKNIQYF

size: NA
D: NA
J: TRBJ2-7
V: TRBV11-2
DNA: TGTGCCAGCAGCTTAGATAGGACAACGAGCTACGAGCAGTACTTC
CDR3: CASSLDRTTSYEQYF

size: NA
D: NA
J: TRBJ2-2
V: TRBV20-1
DNA: TGCAGTGCTAGGGGCGCGAACACCGGGGAGCTGTTTTTT
CDR3: CSARGANTGELFF

size: once
D: TRBD1
J: TRBJ2-7
V: TRBV29-1
DNA: TGCAGCGTTGTCTCGGGACAGGGGTACGACGAGCAGTACTTC
CDR3: CSVVSGQGYDEQYF

size: NA
D: NA
J: TRBJ2-1
V: TRBV2
DNA: TGTGCCAGCAGTGAACAAGGATCCCCTTACAATGAGCAGTTCTTC
CDR3: CASSEQGSPYNEQFF

size: NA
D: TRBD1
J: TRBJ1-2
V: TRBV27
DNA: TGTGCCAGCAGTCCAAACCTGACAGGGGGGGGCGGCTACACCTTC
CDR3: CASSPNLTGGGGYTF

size: many
D: TRBD1
J: TRBJ1-1
V: TRBV10-3
DNA: TGTGCCATCAGAGAGACCGGGACAGGGCAGAACACTGAAGCTTTCTTT
CDR3: CAIRETGTGQNTEAFF

size: few
D: NA
J: TRBJ2-2
V: TRBV11-2
DNA: TGTGCCAGCAGCTTTACAGCGAACACCGGGGAGCTGTTTTTT
CDR3: CASSFTANTGELFF